This TCR beta chain was sequenced during a study of vaccination effects on CD4 cells after COVID-19. TCRdb's table, derived via immunoSEQ multiplex PCR, lists solely in-frame clones and lacks some. The sample lists 45,000 or so clones, 60% to 85% occurring once. The CDR3 has 11 amino acids. V was trimmed by 6 bases and J by 9 bases, leaving 10 bases between them. CDR1 is SGHDT and CDR2 is YYEEEE in the germline V gene. A remark on this clone: As yet, its antigen is unknown.

It was after nine to eleven days of culture that CD4+ T cells were isolated. This person's SARS-CoV-2 infection, confirmed by PCR, occurred between March and December 2020. Study-level points and caveats: Early post-infection timepoints were missing from the study, which also had few convalescent patients. New vaccine-induced clones dominated post-vaccine spike-reactive clones in convalescents.

The sample consisted of CD4+ T cells from PBMCs cultured without peptide, taken before COVID-19 vaccination. The TCR comes from a human donor who had a prior SARS-CoV-2 infection. This chain links TRBV5-6 with TRBJ2-1, with a possible D match to TRBD1 (6 bases). The CDR3 DNA reads as TGTGCCAGCACTGAACAGGGTGAGCAGTTCTTC. Encoded protein: CASTEQGEQFF.